The T cell receptor beta chain described here comes from a study of early T cells in non-severe SARS-CoV-2 infection. One entry per CDR3 protein results from TCRdb running MiXCR on the 5' RACE reads. The repertoire holds approximately 64,000 distinct CDR3 sequences, roughly 18% seen once, with roughly 8.2% in the top ten. Germline CDR1 LGHDT, CDR2 YNNKEL (reference sequence). Trimming removed 1 base at V and 1 base at J, with 8 bases between. The CDR3 totals 14 residues. The rearrangement links TRBV3-1 to TRBJ2-7; D gene ambiguous. The clonotype originates from an adult who was a healthcare worker with PCR-confirmed SARS-CoV-2 infection or an uninfected control (not recorded which). Sequencing used whole blood, obtained at baseline. CDR3 nucleotides: TGTGCCAGCAGCCAAGTATCGGGTTCCTACGAGCAGTACTTC. Translation gives CASSQVSGSYEQYF.